This TCR beta chain is from a study of T cell repertoires in cytomegalovirus infection. Comment on this clonotype: Its antigen remains unidentified.

TCRdb called the reads again in MiXCR, with one record for every CDR3 protein. The data show approximately 730,000 distinct CDR3 sequences, 25% to 35% seen once. The material sequenced was cultured CD8+ T cells from PBMCs, taken from culture after CMV antigen stimulation. The receptor was derived from a human donor in good health (CMV status not recorded). Some clones in this sample may be carry-over from other donors' samples.

The DNA for the CDR3 is TGTGCCATCAGGGGTACTGGCTACACCTTC. The encoded protein is CAIRGTGYTF. V is TRBV2 and J is TRBJ1-2, with D possibly matching TRBD1 (6 bases). This CDR3 contains 10 residues. The germline gives CDR1 SNHLY, CDR2 FYNNEI. With 10 bases removed from V and 7 bases from J, the gap between germline ends came to 10 bases.